This T cell receptor (beta chain) was found in a study of Ad26.COV2.S vaccination and SARS-CoV-2 variants. Looking at the study overall: As a participant in COV1001, the donor was in the Ad26.COV2.S trial arm. Administration of Ad26.COV2.S was intramuscular, either once or twice 56 days apart. The study, taken as a whole, reports: Breadth, reportedly substantial, characterized the spike-specific CD8+ and CD4+ T cell responses after vaccination.

Treatment in this sample: around 19 received Ad26.COV2.S at low or high dose, single or two shots; a few received placebo; per-sample allocation not given. The samples date from day 63 after the first vaccine or placebo injection. In Boston, an adult donor aged 18-55 years took part. V shed 2 bases and J 8 bases; nucleotides not matched to a gene: 8. In germline, CDR1 is LGHDT, CDR2 YNNKEL (reference sequence). CDR3 size: 16 residues. Libraries were prepared by immunoSEQ multiplex PCR; TCRdb keeps only in-frame clonotypes and omits some of them. The sample records roughly 510,000 clones, approximately 88% being singletons. To note about this clone: Its antigen is unidentified.

Sequenced material: peripheral blood, taken in a trial of Ad26.COV2.S vaccine versus placebo. The chain links TRBV3-1 (or the pseudogene TRBV3-2) to TRBJ2-1; 11 bases are a match to TRBD2. The TCR sequence derives from a person aged 18-65 years who received the Ad26.COV2.S COVID-19 vaccine or a placebo. In DNA form, the CDR3 reads TGTGCCAGCAGCCAATCTAGCGGGAGGCCGGGGGATGAGCAGTTCTTC. Translated, it gives CASSQSSGRPGDEQFF.